The T cell receptor (beta chain) described here comes from a study of T cell repertoires in cytomegalovirus infection. Study-wide background: Indications came from public TCR beta signatures; they pointed to CMV infection and to a matching HLA type.

Details on this clonotype: The antigen is unknown.

The J segment lost 8 bases and the V segment lost 4 bases, leaving 10 bases of the junction unmatched. This CDR3 is 15 amino acids long. CDR1 WSHSY and CDR2 SAAADI come from the germline V gene. TCRdb re-analysed the reads in MiXCR, keeping a single row per CDR3 protein. The sample lists about 830,000 distinct CDR3 sequences; approximately 30% were seen once. Study results and caveats: HLA-C-restricted CMV-specific TCR beta clonotypes prevailed in the ex vivo response.

This clonotype was obtained from a human donor in good health (CMV status not recorded). Some clones in this sample may be carry-over from other donors' samples. Sample: cultured CD8+ T cells from PBMCs, taken from culture after CMV antigen stimulation. This chain joins TRBV10-2 and TRBJ2-2, with TRBD2 matching 7 bases. CDR3 coding DNA: TGCGCCAGCAGTGGTCCGCAGCGGGGTCCTGGGGAGCTGTTTTTT. Its protein is CASSGPQRGPGELFF.